The present T cell receptor (beta chain) was sequenced within a study of cytomegalovirus exposure and HLA in healthy donors. Study findings and constraints: The dataset shows that most TCR sequences were rare, while some public TCRs occurred in many donors.

CDR1 SNHLY and CDR2 FYNNEI come from the germline V gene. The CDR3 contains 14 residues. J was trimmed by 1 base and V by 6 bases; bases with no gene match: 5. Details on this clone: Its antigen is not identified.

Assay: immunoSEQ multiplex PCR; the TCRdb copy retains only in-frame clones and omits some. The sample records 200,000 to 250,000 clones, about 90% being singletons. V usage is TRBV2 and J usage is TRBJ2-7; 8 bases line up with TRBD2. Material: PBMCs. The source is a man younger than 35 in good health and CMV-seropositive. CDR3 nucleotides: TGTGCCAGCAGGAGCGGGAGAACTTCCTACGAGCAGTACTTC. The encoded protein is CASRSGRTSYEQYF. The full variable domain, in which reference TRBV2 and TRBJ2-7 provide the parts outside the CDR3, is EPEVTQTPSHQVTQMGQEVILRCVPISNHLYFYWYRQILGQKVEFLVSFYNNEISEKSEIFDDQFSVERPDGSNFTLKIRSTKLEDSAMYFCASRSGRTSYEQYFGPGTRLTVT.